This TCR beta chain is from a study of T cells expressing NK-cell markers. From its re-call of the 5' RACE reads, TCRdb lists each CDR3 protein once, without DNA. The sample data list hundreds of thousands of distinct CDR3 sequences. The CDR3 totals 14 residues. Source material: blood T cells: a sorted CD56 or NKG2C T cell subset, CD4+ or CD8+ T cells, or bulk PBMC T cells (not recorded which). The receptor was derived from a man aged 18 to 29 in good health. This chain joins TRBV12-3 or TRBV12-4 and TRBJ2-3; TCRdb's D call, TRBD1, is unchecked because there is no DNA. The CDR3 protein is CASGFVQVTDTQYF.